Listed here is a single TCR beta chain. Its matching antigen is unknown. This CDR3 is 19 amino acids long. J was trimmed by 6 bases and V by 5 bases; bases with no gene match: 22. Per germline, CDR1 SEHNR and CDR2 FQNEAQ (reference sequence). Clones were read by immunoSEQ multiplex PCR, and TCRdb kept only the in-frame ones, dropping some. There are 100,000 to 150,000 clones in the sample; 90% occur only once, and under 2% lies in the top ten. This specimen comes from a study of T cell responses to AZD1222 COVID-19 vaccine. Study-wide results and caveats: Unmutated variant regions are reportedly targeted by nearly half of spike-specific TCRs.

The specimen was peripheral blood, collected on day 0 of AZD1222 vaccination. The rearrangement joins TRBV7-9 to TRBJ2-4, with 7 positions matching TRBD2. The source of this sequence is an adult in good health. CDR3 region: CASSHPGGSTIPNPNIQYF. The CDR3 DNA is TGTGCCAGCAGCCACCCCGGGGGGTCCACCATTCCCAACCCAAACATTCAGTACTTC.